Shown below are 32 T cell receptor beta chains from a single sample sequenced in a study of shared clonotypes between healthy human individuals. Assay used: immunoSEQ multiplex PCR; TCRdb lists only in-frame clones, some missing. The sample consists of 2 million to 2.5 million clones, 92% of them appearing once. Specimen: naive CD4+ T cells from PBMCs. Sample subset: CD45RA+ positively selected. These receptors were collected from a man between 18 and 29 years old in good health. Some clones in this sample may be carry-over from other donors' samples.

The J gene is TRBJ2-7, the V gene TRBV11-2, with D possibly being TRBD2 (6 bases). There are 14 residues in the CDR3. CDR1 is SGHAT and CDR2 is FQNNGV in the germline V gene. Trimming cost V 0 bases and J 5 bases, with 11 bases left between them. As DNA, the CDR3 is TGTGCCAGCAGCTTAGACCGGGGGTGGGACGAGCAGTACTTC. This codes for CASSLDRGWDEQYF.

The V gene is TRBV6-1, the J gene TRBJ1-3, with 7 bases matching TRBD1. V dropped 4 bases and J dropped 5; count of bases not matched to a gene: 5. Per germline, CDR1 MNHNS and CDR2 SASEGT. The length of the CDR3 is 14 residues. The CDR3 spells CASSGTGARNTIYF. The CDR3 DNA reads TGTGCCAGCAGTGGCACAGGGGCTAGAAACACCATATATTTT.

The chain has TRBV19 and TRBJ2-3; D may be TRBD1 or TRBD2 (5 bases each). Germline CDR1 reads LNHDA; CDR2 reads SQIVND (reference sequence). This CDR3 spans 12 amino acids. The V and J ends lost 3 bases and 6 bases respectively, with 7 bases between them. The CDR3, as DNA: TGTGCCAGTAGTATTAGGGACGATACGCAGTATTTT. Its translation is CASSIRDDTQYF.

The V and J genes are TRBV2 and TRBJ2-7; TRBD1 agrees at 10 bases. Germline assignment: CDR1 SNHLY and CDR2 FYNNEI. The CDR3 loop spans 14 amino acids. The J segment lost 5 bases and the V segment lost 6 bases, leaving 7 bases of the junction unmatched. The CDR3 nucleotides read TGTGCCAGCAGGGCCGGGACAGGGGTCAACGAGCAGTACTTC. It encodes CASRAGTGVNEQYF.

The gene calls are TRBV7-9 and TRBJ2-1, with D perhaps matching TRBD2 (6 bases). The V gene's germline CDR1 is SEHNR and CDR2 FQNEAQ (reference sequence). The CDR3 is 13 amino acids. V lost 5 bases and J lost 7, with 12 bases in between. Here the CDR3 DNA reads TGTGCCAGCAGCCGCCCGGGAGTGAATGAGCAGTTCTTC. Amino acids: CASSRPGVNEQFF.

V gene TRBV28 combines with J gene TRBJ1-5; possible D gene TRBD1, 5 bases. Trimming shortened V by 3 bases and J by 2 bases, and 14 bases separated the two germline ends. This CDR3 is 16 amino acids long. Germline values: CDR1 MDHEN, CDR2 SYDVKM. CDR3 amino acids: CASSLRIGTRNQPQHF. The CDR3 region has the DNA TGTGCCAGCAGTTTGAGGATCGGGACTCGCAATCAGCCCCAGCATTTT.

The chain carries TRBV4-2 and TRBJ1-1; D is possibly TRBD1 (5 bases). Trimming took off 1 base at V and 0 bases at J, with 15 bases between the two ends. Germline CDR1 and CDR2: LGHNA and YNFKEQ. This CDR3 region has 17 residues. The DNA of the CDR3 is TGTGCCAGCAGCCAAGGAATTTCCGGGACCCTGAACACTGAAGCTTTCTTT. It codes for CASSQGISGTLNTEAFF.

This clone was observed once. The chain's CDR3 is CASSGASRGETQYF. In DNA form, the CDR3 reads TGTGCCAGCAGCGGGGCATCCCGAGGAGAGACCCAGTACTTC. This chain links TRBV5-6 with TRBJ2-5; a possible D gene is TRBD1 (5 bases). In germline, CDR1 is SGHDT, CDR2 YYEEEE. V lost 4 bases and J 4 bases, leaving 14 bases between the germline ends. The CDR3 has 14 residues.

V is TRBV28 and J is TRBJ2-3; D may be TRBD1 (6 bases). Germline-derived CDR1 and CDR2 are MDHEN and SYDVKM. The V gene lost 6 bases and the J gene lost 5 bases, with 21 bases spanning the gap. CDR3 length: 16 residues. CDR3 sequence reads: CASRKGPRKGGDTQYF. CDR3 bases: TGTGCCAGCAGAAAAGGGCCGCGTAAAGGGGGAGATACGCAGTATTTT.

The rearrangement links TRBV2 to TRBJ1-4, with D tentatively TRBD1 (5 bases). The CDR3 extends over 13 amino acids. Between the trimmed V and J ends, which lost 8 bases and 5 bases, there was a span of 12 bases. In germline, CDR1 is SNHLY, CDR2 FYNNEI. Here the CDR3 DNA reads TGTGCCAGCGAGGGGTTCCGAAATGAAAAACTGTTTTTT. Protein sequence: CASEGFRNEKLFF.

On this clone itself: Different DNA sequences within this sample yield the same CDR3. The rearrangement joins TRBV28 to TRBJ2-3; unclear D gene. Germline CDR1 and CDR2: MDHEN and SYDVKM. The CDR3 runs 14 residues. Trimming left V 4 bases short and J 6 bases short, with 14 bases between. The CDR3 DNA is TGTGCCAGCAGTTCCCCTGGTGGGCCCGATACGCAGTATTTT. This sequence encodes CASSSPGGPDTQYF.

The V and J genes are TRBV19 and TRBJ1-5, with 7 bases matching TRBD1. CDR1 is LNHDA and CDR2 is SQIVND in the germline V gene (reference sequence). The CDR3 extends over 15 amino acids. V shed 5 bases, J shed 4 bases, and the junction held 8 bases outside the gene matches. DNA for the CDR3: TGTGCCAGTAGTGTCTCGGGACAGCCAAATCAGCCCCAGCATTTT. Encoded protein: CASSVSGQPNQPQHF.

V and J are TRBV11-2 and TRBJ2-7, with 8 positions matching TRBD1. The J segment lost 5 bases and the V segment lost 5 bases, leaving 8 bases of the junction unmatched. Germline V lookup: CDR1 SGHAT, CDR2 FQNNGV. CDR3 size: 14 residues. CDR3 protein: CASSPDRDENEQYF. Here the CDR3 DNA reads TGTGCCAGCAGCCCGGACAGGGACGAGAACGAGCAGTACTTC.

This clone came up a few times. The rearrangement links TRBV6-5 to TRBJ1-5; no clear D. V was clipped by 0 bases and J by 7 bases, with 10 bases between them. The CDR3 length is 14 residues. The germline V gene encodes CDR1 MNHEY and CDR2 SVGAGI. CDR3 in DNA: TGTGCCAGCAGTTACTCTGGTGGGTTCCAGCCCCAGCATTTT. This sequence encodes CASSYSGGFQPQHF.

The rearrangement uses TRBV4-1 and TRBJ2-5, with D perhaps TRBD2 (6 bases). The germline CDR1 and CDR2 sequences are MGHRA and YSYEKL. Deletions cut 3 bases from V and 3 bases from J, with 11 bases between. The CDR3 contains 14 residues. The CDR3 coding sequence is TGCGCCAGCAGCCAGCGGGACGGAGAAGAGACCCAGTACTTC. This codes for CASSQRDGEETQYF.

The rearrangement links TRBV29-1 to TRBJ1-3; D gene unclear. Trimming shortened V by 3 bases and J by 6 bases, and 6 bases separated the two germline ends. CDR1 SQVTM and CDR2 ANQGSEA come from the germline V gene. The CDR3 loop spans 11 amino acids. CDR3 in amino acids: CSVDSKNTIYF. Here the CDR3 DNA reads TGCAGCGTTGATTCGAAAAACACCATATATTTT.

This rearrangement joins TRBV28 to TRBJ2-7; 10 bases agree with TRBD2. The J segment lost 2 bases and the V segment lost 6 bases, leaving 7 bases of the junction unmatched. The CDR3 covers 15 residues. CDR1 MDHEN and CDR2 SYDVKM come from the germline V gene. The CDR3 DNA sequence: TGTGCCAGCAGCAACGGACTAGCGGAGGCCTACGAGCAGTACTTC. It codes for CASSNGLAEAYEQYF.

On this clone itself: This sample includes further DNA sequences coding for the same CDR3. J is TRBJ2-7 and V is TRBV18; D is possibly TRBD1 or TRBD2 (5 bases each). Germline CDR1 reads KGHSH; CDR2 reads LQKENI. This CDR3 spans 14 amino acids. V lost 2 bases, J lost 4 bases, and 12 bases lay in between. The CDR3 coding sequence is TGTGCCAGCTCACCAACGGGGCTTGGGTACGAGCAGTACTTC. It codes for CASSPTGLGYEQYF.

The chain uses TRBV28 and TRBJ1-4; D gene ambiguous. CDR1 and CDR2 from the germline V gene are MDHEN and SYDVKM. The CDR3 has 15 residues. The V end was cut by 6 bases, the J end by 3 bases, with 14 bases between. CDR3: CASRDIDPPNEKLFF. CDR3 nucleotides: TGTGCCAGCAGAGACATTGACCCGCCTAATGAAAAACTGTTTTTT.

This clone is a singleton in its sample. The rearrangement links TRBV27 to TRBJ1-1, with 8 bases identical to TRBD1. From germline, CDR1 is MNHEY and CDR2 SMNVEV (reference sequence). The CDR3 covers 15 residues. Unmatched junction bases numbered 6, after V lost 6 bases and J lost 0 bases. CDR3 sequence: CASRDRTGLNTEAFF. CDR3 in DNA: TGTGCCAGCAGGGACCGGACAGGGCTGAACACTGAAGCTTTCTTT.

The chain joins TRBV28 to TRBJ2-3; D remains ambiguous. The CDR3 contains 17 residues. CDR1 and CDR2 from the germline V gene are MDHEN and SYDVKM. Trimming pared 3 bases from V and 0 bases from J, leaving 16 bases between. The CDR3 spells CASSFSLERFSTDTQYF. The CDR3 region has the DNA TGTGCCAGCAGTTTCTCTCTCGAGAGGTTCAGCACAGATACGCAGTATTTT.

The J gene is TRBJ2-7, the V gene TRBV6-6; 11 bases agree with TRBD2. CDR3 size: 16 residues. With V trimmed by 4 bases and J by 4 bases, 9 bases remained unmatched. The V gene's germline CDR1 is MNHNY and CDR2 SVGAGI (reference sequence). CDR3 sequence reads: CASSSSFGTSGYEQYF. In DNA, the CDR3 is TGTGCCAGCAGTTCAAGCTTCGGGACTAGCGGTTACGAGCAGTACTTC.

This chain connects TRBV7-2 to TRBJ2-5, with D maybe TRBD2 (6 bases). Germline V gene sequence: CDR1 SGHTA, CDR2 FQGNSA. This CDR3 comprises 14 residues. V gave up 1 base and J gave up 9 bases, with 15 bases separating them. The CDR3 is CASSLDPSWGAQYF. The CDR3 DNA is TGTGCCAGCAGCTTAGATCCTAGCTGGGGGGCCCAGTACTTC.

The table lists this clone with a count of one. The rearrangement joins TRBV30 to TRBJ1-5; no reliable D call. V was clipped by 3 bases and J by 7 bases, with 13 bases between them. There are 13 residues in the CDR3. Germline CDR1 is GTSNPN and CDR2 is SVGIG (reference sequence). Here the CDR3 DNA reads TGTGCCTGGAGCCGTACCGTAGGACAGCCCCAGCATTTT. Protein product: CAWSRTVGQPQHF. Complete variable domain (other parts from reference TRBV30 and TRBJ1-5): SQTIHQWPATLVQPVGSPLSLECTVEGTSNPNLYWYRQAAGRGLQLLFYSVGIGQISSEVPQNLSASRPQDRQFILSSKKLLLSDSGFYLCAWSRTVGQPQHFGDGTRLSIL.

The chain has TRBV4-2 and TRBJ2-7; D unclear. With 0 bases removed from V and 0 bases from J, the gap between germline ends came to 12 bases. The CDR3 totals 16 residues. Germline values: CDR1 LGHNA, CDR2 YNFKEQ. CDR3 sequence: CASSQDRAESSYEQYF. The DNA for the CDR3 is TGTGCCAGCAGCCAAGATCGGGCGGAGAGCTCCTACGAGCAGTACTTC.

This chain uses TRBV5-4 with TRBJ2-1; tentative D call: TRBD1 (6 bases). CDR3 size: 14 residues. CDR1 SGHNT and CDR2 YYREEE come from the germline V gene (reference sequence). V was shortened by 2 bases and J by 8 bases, with 14 bases between the two germline ends. The CDR3 region is CASSFRGHGDEQFF. The CDR3 DNA sequence: TGTGCCAGCAGCTTCCGGGGACATGGGGATGAGCAGTTCTTC.

V and J are TRBV5-4 and TRBJ1-1; D gene ambiguous. The CDR3 totals 14 residues. V was clipped by 4 bases and J by 1 base, with 11 bases between them. The V gene's germline CDR1 is SGHNT and CDR2 YYREEE (reference sequence). CDR3 loop: CASSREQRNTEAFF. CDR3 bases: TGTGCCAGCAGCCGGGAACAGAGGAACACTGAAGCTTTCTTT.

The J gene is TRBJ1-5, the V gene TRBV6-4; no firm D call. Per germline, CDR1 MRHNA and CDR2 SNTAGT. The CDR3 extends over 14 amino acids. The ends were cut back, 2 bases at V and 7 bases at J, with 12 bases in the middle. CDR3 in amino acids: CASSDPSMGQPQHF. The CDR3 DNA follows: TGTGCCAGCAGTGACCCCAGCATGGGGCAGCCCCAGCATTTT.

This chain uses TRBV18 with TRBJ2-3; 9 bases are a match to TRBD1. CDR1 and CDR2 (germline): KGHSH, LQKENI. Trimming cost V 5 bases and J 1 base; bases outside gene matches: 4. This CDR3 is built from 15 residues. The CDR3 loop is CASSTQGARTDTQYF. The CDR3 DNA follows: TGTGCCAGCTCAACACAGGGGGCGCGCACAGATACGCAGTATTTT.

To note about this clone: The sample holds other DNA sequences that translate to the same CDR3. V gene TRBV5-1 combines with J gene TRBJ1-4; D unclear. Germline assignment: CDR1 SGHRS and CDR2 YFSETQ. This CDR3 is built from 12 residues. V was shortened by 0 bases and J by 8 bases, with 5 bases between the two germline ends. In DNA form, the CDR3 reads TGCGCCAGCAGCTTGGGATCCGAAAAACTGTTTTTT. It codes for CASSLGSEKLFF.

The chain couples TRBV14 to TRBJ2-5, with D maybe TRBD2 (5 bases). V dropped 4 bases and J dropped 5 bases, with 14 bases sitting between them. Germline CDR1 SGHDN, CDR2 FVKESK. The length of the CDR3 is 14 residues. The CDR3 sequence is CASSPSLGAETQYF. DNA of the CDR3: TGTGCCAGCAGCCCTAGCCTTGGCGCTGAGACCCAGTACTTC.

The rearrangement links TRBV5-1 to TRBJ2-5, with TRBD2 matching over 13 bases. The CDR3 totals 16 residues. CDR1 is SGHRS and CDR2 is YFSETQ in the germline V gene. J lost 5 bases, V lost 4 bases, and 8 bases had no gene match. The CDR3 sequence is CASSGTLAGGYETQYF. In nucleotides, the CDR3 is TGCGCCAGCAGCGGAACACTAGCGGGAGGGTATGAGACCCAGTACTTC.